Below, 31 T cell receptor beta chains from the same sample are listed, as sequenced in a study of OX40 agonist ivuxolimab in advanced cancers. The table came from immunoSEQ multiplex PCR; TCRdb's copy has only in-frame clones and leaves some out. The sample shows 14,000 or so clones, 82% of them seen only once. This specimen consisted of CD4+ or CD8+ T cells sorted from blood, obtained in a trial of the OX40 agonist ivuxolimab. Receptors were obtained from an adult with an advanced solid tumor such as melanoma, head and neck, liver or kidney cancer.

The chain joins TRBV11-3 to TRBJ2-2; 8 nucleotides agree with TRBD1. This CDR3 is built from 15 residues. V dropped 3 bases and J dropped 4; count of bases not matched to a gene: 4. Germline CDR1 reads SGHNT; CDR2 reads YENEEA. CDR3 loop: CASSFGQGATGELFF. Written as DNA, the CDR3 is TGTGCCAGCAGCTTCGGGCAGGGGGCCACCGGGGAGCTGTTTTTT.

This clone was counted once. The rearrangement links TRBV5-4 to TRBJ1-1; D ambiguous. CDR1 is SGHNT, CDR2 YYREEE, per germline (reference sequence). The CDR3 consists of 12 residues. Trimming removed 2 bases from V and 1 base from J, with 3 bases in between. CDR3 sequence reads: CASSFGNTEAFF. The CDR3 DNA sequence: TGTGCCAGCAGCTTCGGGAACACTGAAGCTTTCTTT.

V usage is TRBV9 and J usage is TRBJ1-2; no clear D. V was cut by 0 bases and J by 4 bases, with 10 bases left in between. This CDR3 contains 14 residues. The germline gives CDR1 SGDLS, CDR2 YYNGEE. CDR3 sequence reads: CASSVVTVLYGYTF. The CDR3 DNA reads as TGTGCCAGCAGCGTAGTAACAGTACTCTATGGCTACACCTTC.

J is TRBJ2-2 and V is TRBV6-4, with 8 bases that match TRBD2. The CDR3 has 15 residues. J lost 1 base, V lost 2 bases, and 0 bases had no gene match. From germline, CDR1 is MRHNA and CDR2 SNTAGT. CDR3 in amino acids: CASSDAGGNTGELFF. As DNA, the CDR3 is TGTGCCAGCAGTGACGCGGGAGGGAACACCGGGGAGCTGTTTTTT.

The CDR3 reads CASSWRQGLNYGYTF. The CDR3 DNA follows: TGTGCCAGCAGTTGGAGACAGGGCCTTAACTATGGCTACACCTTC. The chain couples TRBV27 to TRBJ1-2; 7 positions match TRBD1. This CDR3 is 15 amino acids long. Per germline, CDR1 MNHEY and CDR2 SMNVEV (reference sequence). V was clipped by 4 bases and J by 1 base; unmatched bases: 6.

This chain joins TRBV7-3 and TRBJ1-2; D possibly corresponds to TRBD1 (6 bases). The germline V and J ends were trimmed by 7 bases and 3 bases, with 9 bases remaining between them. The germline V gene encodes CDR1 SGHTA and CDR2 FQGTGA. The CDR3 runs 12 residues. The CDR3 sequence is CASTAGDYGYTF. The CDR3 nucleotides are TGTGCCAGCACAGCAGGGGACTATGGCTACACCTTC.

This chain joins TRBV2 and TRBJ2-7; D is undetermined. The germline CDR1 and CDR2 sequences are SNHLY and FYNNEI. V dropped 2 bases and J dropped 4 bases, with 18 bases sitting between them. This CDR3 has 16 amino acids. CDR3 region: CASSEPPTGLQYEQYF. CDR3 DNA: TGTGCCAGCAGTGAACCCCCCACGGGCTTGCAATACGAGCAGTACTTC.

This clone was counted between two and nine times. V is TRBV10-1 and J is TRBJ2-7; D might be TRBD1 or TRBD2, each matching 5 bases. The CDR3 runs to 13 residues. Trimming took off 10 bases at V and 6 bases at J, with 19 bases between the two ends. Germline loops: CDR1 WNHNN, CDR2 SYGVQD (reference sequence). The CDR3 is CATSPGAILEQYF. The CDR3 nucleotides are TGCGCCACCTCTCCCGGGGCTATTCTCGAGCAGTACTTC.

This chain connects TRBV27 to TRBJ2-1; weak D call: TRBD1 (5 bases). Germline V gene sequence: CDR1 MNHEY, CDR2 SMNVEV (reference sequence). V was clipped by 2 bases and J by 3 bases, with 11 bases between them. CDR3 length: 15 amino acids. The CDR3 loop is CASSLRTPNYNEQFF. CDR3 nucleotides: TGTGCCAGCAGTTTAAGGACACCGAACTACAATGAGCAGTTCTTC.

This sequence joins TRBV7-9 and TRBJ1-2, with D possibly being TRBD1 (5 bases). The CDR3 contains 13 residues. The germline V and J ends were trimmed by 4 bases and 6 bases, with 12 bases remaining between them. Germline values: CDR1 SEHNR, CDR2 FQNEAQ (reference sequence). This CDR3 is CASSSAETDGYTF. The CDR3, as DNA: TGTGCCAGCAGCTCAGCCGAGACAGATGGCTACACCTTC.

V usage is TRBV6-5 and J usage is TRBJ1-1; TRBD1 is a possible D gene (5 bases). Germline CDR1 reads MNHEY; CDR2 reads SVGAGI. V was pared by 5 bases and J by 1 base, with 8 bases between. The CDR3 loop spans 13 amino acids. CDR3: CASSPGGNTEAFF. The CDR3 coding sequence is TGTGCCAGCAGTCCCGGGGGGAACACTGAAGCTTTCTTT.

This clone has only one observation. As DNA, the CDR3 is TGTGCCAGTAGAAGAAACGGGGGCAGTATGGAGACCCAGTACTTC. Its translation: CASRRNGGSMETQYF. The rearrangement links TRBV19 to TRBJ2-5, with D tentatively TRBD1 or TRBD2 (6 bases each). Trimming cost V 6 bases and J 5 bases, with 19 bases left between them. The CDR3 has 15 amino acids. Germline values: CDR1 LNHDA, CDR2 SQIVND (reference sequence).

The rearrangement links TRBV2 to TRBJ1-4; no firm D call. The CDR3 has 13 amino acids. Trimming stripped 10 bases from V and 8 bases from J, with 17 bases between. The germline CDR1 and CDR2 sequences are SNHLY and FYNNEI. CDR3 amino acids: CATVPSTGEKLFF. The DNA for the CDR3 is TGTGCCACCGTACCGTCAACTGGGGAAAAACTGTTTTTT.

This clone was counted ten times or more. The chain couples TRBV28 to TRBJ2-7, with 9 bases that match TRBD1. The ends lost 3 bases at V and 7 bases at J; junction bases unmatched: 16. Germline CDR1 and CDR2: MDHEN and SYDVKM. This CDR3 comprises 17 residues. CDR3 loop: CASSLELTGTGIDEQYF. CDR3 nucleotide sequence: TGTGCCAGCAGTTTGGAGCTCACCGGGACAGGGATTGATGAGCAGTACTTC.

The DNA of the CDR3 is TGTGCCAGCAGCGAAAGGGATACGCAGTATTTT. Translated, it gives CASSERDTQYF. The V call is TRBV7-8, the J call TRBJ2-3; D remains unclear. Trimming left V 5 bases short and J 6 bases short, with 6 bases between. This CDR3 comprises 11 residues. CDR1 and CDR2 from the germline V gene are SGHVS and FQNEAQ.

The chain has TRBV2 and TRBJ1-5; D remains ambiguous. Germline V gene lookup returns CDR1 SNHLY and CDR2 FYNNEI. This CDR3 comprises 15 residues. V was clipped by 1 base and J by 2 bases, with 9 bases between them. CDR3 in amino acids: CASSEEQQGNQPQHF. CDR3 in DNA: TGTGCCAGCAGTGAAGAGCAGCAGGGCAATCAGCCCCAGCATTTT.

The CDR3 region has the DNA TGCAGCGTTGAGGAGTCTTCCTCTGGAAACACCATATATTTT. The encoded protein is CSVEESSSGNTIYF. The chain employs TRBV29-1 and TRBJ1-3; D remains ambiguous. V was clipped by 3 bases and J by 0 bases, with 9 bases between them. This CDR3 has 14 residues. Germline CDR1 reads SQVTM; CDR2 reads ANQGSEA.

The chain links TRBV5-6 to TRBJ2-5, with a tentative D call TRBD2 (5 bases). The V and J ends lost 2 bases and 2 bases respectively, with 13 bases between them. The CDR3 has 15 residues. Looked up from germline, CDR1 is SGHDT and CDR2 is YYEEEE. The CDR3 sequence is CASSFTGIIQETQYF. The DNA for the CDR3 is TGTGCCAGCAGCTTCACCGGGATCATACAAGAGACCCAGTACTTC. The full variable domain, completed using reference TRBV5-6 and TRBJ2-5, is DAGVTQSPTHLIKTRGQQVTLRCSPKSGHDTVSWYQQALGQGPQFIFQYYEEEERQRGNFPDRFSGHQFPNYSSELNVNALLLGDSALYLCASSFTGIIQETQYFGPGTRLLVL.

V and J are TRBV7-2 and TRBJ2-5, with D hard to call. In germline, CDR1 is SGHTA, CDR2 FQGNSA. The CDR3 is made up of 13 amino acids. The V end lost 1 base, the J end lost 7 bases, and 10 bases lay between the germline ends. The DNA for the CDR3 is TGTGCCAGCAGCTTAGGGGGTTTGGGGACCCAGTACTTC. Its protein is CASSLGGLGTQYF.

Only one count was recorded for this clone. This sequence joins TRBV7-3 and TRBJ2-1; TRBD2 matches at 9 bases. Germline V lookup: CDR1 SGHTA, CDR2 FQGTGA. The CDR3 has 15 residues. The trim removed 6 bases at V and 1 base at J, leaving 4 bases unmatched. This CDR3 is CASRPSGASYNEQFF. CDR3 bases: TGTGCCAGCAGACCTAGCGGGGCGTCCTACAATGAGCAGTTCTTC.

This clone appeared once. The CDR3 DNA follows: TGTGCCAGCAGCTTGGTGGGACTAGCGCATGAGCAGTTCTTC. Residues: CASSLVGLAHEQFF. This chain uses TRBV7-9 with TRBJ2-1; 10 bases align to TRBD2. Per germline, CDR1 SEHNR and CDR2 FQNEAQ (reference sequence). The ends lost 3 bases at V and 8 bases at J; junction bases unmatched: 4. The CDR3 runs 14 residues.

This clone came up once. This chain uses TRBV27 with TRBJ1-2; D call uncertain. V lost 0 bases and J 5 bases, leaving 13 bases between the germline ends. Germline CDR1 is MNHEY and CDR2 is SMNVEV (reference sequence). The CDR3 loop spans 15 amino acids. CDR3 amino acids: CASSLSPGSSYGYTF. As DNA, the CDR3 is TGTGCCAGCAGTTTATCGCCCGGGAGCTCATATGGCTACACCTTC.

V and J are TRBV9 and TRBJ2-1; D remains ambiguous. Germline CDR1 SGDLS, CDR2 YYNGEE. V lost 0 bases and J 9 bases, leaving 4 bases between the germline ends. The CDR3 has 11 amino acids. The CDR3 here is CASSVGSEQFF. In DNA, the CDR3 is TGTGCCAGCAGCGTAGGATCTGAGCAGTTCTTC.

The genes are TRBV9 and TRBJ1-3; D is uncertain. The CDR3 runs 18 residues. Germline CDR1 is SGDLS and CDR2 is YYNGEE. V was trimmed by 1 base and J by 3 bases, leaving 20 bases between them. CDR3 nucleotides: TGTGCCAGCAGCGTAAACCCCACGGGAGTAACTGGTGGAAACACCATATATTTT. It translates to CASSVNPTGVTGGNTIYF.

This clone was observed a handful of times. The rearrangement uses TRBV13 and TRBJ1-5; D uncertain. The germline V and J ends were trimmed by 0 bases and 7 bases, with 7 bases remaining between them. CDR1 and CDR2 from the germline V gene are PRHDT and FYEKMQ (reference sequence). CDR3 length: 13 residues. The CDR3 protein is CASSLGGLQPQHF. CDR3 coding DNA: TGTGCCAGCAGCTTAGGGGGTTTGCAGCCCCAGCATTTT.

The chain has TRBV11-2 and TRBJ2-6; 9 bases line up with TRBD1. This CDR3 contains 18 residues. CDR1 is SGHAT and CDR2 is FQNNGV in the germline V gene. V lost 4 bases, J lost 3 bases, and 10 bases stayed unmatched. In DNA form, the CDR3 reads TGTGCCAGCAGCTCCGCCGGGACAGGGACATTTGGGGCCAACGTCCTGACTTTC. Translation gives CASSSAGTGTFGANVLTF.

This clone was found a few times. The chain recombines TRBV30 with TRBJ1-2; D ambiguous. The germline V gene has CDR1 GTSNPN and CDR2 SVGIG (reference sequence). CDR3 size: 11 residues. Trimming removed 0 bases from V and 5 bases from J, with 4 bases in between. The CDR3 region has the DNA TGTGCCTGGAGTGTTGATTATGGCTACACCTTC. Protein sequence: CAWSVDYGYTF.

This chain links TRBV7-8 with TRBJ2-2; a possible D gene is TRBD2 (5 bases). V was shortened by 1 base and J by 0 bases, with 9 bases between the two germline ends. The V gene's germline CDR1 is SGHVS and CDR2 FQNEAQ. CDR3 size: 16 residues. The CDR3 region has the DNA TGTGCCAGCAGCTTAGAACGGAGGCCGAACACCGGGGAGCTGTTTTTT. Its translation is CASSLERRPNTGELFF. The full variable domain, with the rest looked up from reference TRBV7-8 and TRBJ2-2, is GAGVSQSPRYKVAKRGQDVALRCDPISGHVSLFWYQQALGQGPEFLTYFQNEAQLDKSGLPSDRFFAERPEGSVSTLKIQRTQQEDSAVYLCASSLERRPNTGELFFGEGSRLTVL.

This chain joins TRBV4-3 and TRBJ2-1; 7 bases match TRBD2. CDR3 size: 16 residues. The ends lost 1 base at V and 4 bases at J; junction bases unmatched: 7. Germline CDR1 is LGHNA and CDR2 is YSLEER. CDR3 sequence (DNA): TGCGCCAGCAGCCAAGGAGGACTAGGGATTTACAATGAGCAGTTCTTC. Translating gives CASSQGGLGIYNEQFF.

This clone counts as medium-sized. The rearrangement uses TRBV19 and TRBJ1-1; possible D gene TRBD1, 5 bases. The CDR3 has 15 residues. The germline CDR1 and CDR2 sequences are LNHDA and SQIVND (reference sequence). Trimming removed 3 bases at V and 1 base at J, with 12 bases between. CDR3 nucleotides: TGTGCCAGTAGTATTGAGTCGGGGCCGAACACTGAAGCTTTCTTT. It codes for CASSIESGPNTEAFF.

The chain combines TRBV27 with TRBJ2-7; 8 positions match TRBD2. Germline V gene lookup returns CDR1 MNHEY and CDR2 SMNVEV (reference sequence). The CDR3 has 15 amino acids. Germline trimming cut 5 bases from V and 4 bases from J; bases unmatched to any gene: 10. The CDR3 spells CASSPRGGGLYEQYF. CDR3 bases: TGTGCCAGCAGTCCTCGGGGCGGGGGGCTGTACGAGCAGTACTTC.